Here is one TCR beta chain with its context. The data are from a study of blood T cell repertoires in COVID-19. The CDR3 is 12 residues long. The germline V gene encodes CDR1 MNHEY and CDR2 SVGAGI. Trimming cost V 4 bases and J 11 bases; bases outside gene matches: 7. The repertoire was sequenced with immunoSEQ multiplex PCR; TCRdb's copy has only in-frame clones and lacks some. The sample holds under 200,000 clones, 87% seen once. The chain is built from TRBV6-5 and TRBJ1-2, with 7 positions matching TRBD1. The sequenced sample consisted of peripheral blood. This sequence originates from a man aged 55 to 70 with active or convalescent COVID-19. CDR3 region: CASSSSTGRYTF. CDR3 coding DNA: TGTGCCAGCAGTTCGTCGACAGGGCGATACACCTTC.